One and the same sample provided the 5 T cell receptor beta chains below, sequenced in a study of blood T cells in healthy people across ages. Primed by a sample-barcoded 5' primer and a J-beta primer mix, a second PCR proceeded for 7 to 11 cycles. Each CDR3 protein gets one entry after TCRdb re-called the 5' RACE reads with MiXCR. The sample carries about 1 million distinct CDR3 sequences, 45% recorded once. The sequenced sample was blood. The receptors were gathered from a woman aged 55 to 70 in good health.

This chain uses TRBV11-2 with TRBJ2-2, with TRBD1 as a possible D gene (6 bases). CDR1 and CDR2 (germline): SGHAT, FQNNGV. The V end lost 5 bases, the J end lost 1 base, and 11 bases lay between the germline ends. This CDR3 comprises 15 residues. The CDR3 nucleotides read TGTGCCAGCAGCCCTAGGACAGAGAACACCGGGGAGCTGTTTTTT. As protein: CASSPRTENTGELFF.

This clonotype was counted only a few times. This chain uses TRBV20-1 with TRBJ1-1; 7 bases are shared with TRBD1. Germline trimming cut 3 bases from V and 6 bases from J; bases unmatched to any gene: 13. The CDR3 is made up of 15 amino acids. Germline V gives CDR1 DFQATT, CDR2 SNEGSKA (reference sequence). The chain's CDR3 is CSARGPPGQLPEAFF. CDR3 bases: TGCAGTGCTAGGGGCCCTCCGGGACAGTTACCTGAAGCTTTCTTT.

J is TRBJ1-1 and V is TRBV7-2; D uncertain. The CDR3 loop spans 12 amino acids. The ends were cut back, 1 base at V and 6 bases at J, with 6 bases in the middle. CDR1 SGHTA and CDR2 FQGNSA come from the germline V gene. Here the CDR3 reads CASSLGWSEAFF. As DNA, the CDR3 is TGTGCCAGCAGCTTAGGGTGGTCTGAAGCTTTCTTT.

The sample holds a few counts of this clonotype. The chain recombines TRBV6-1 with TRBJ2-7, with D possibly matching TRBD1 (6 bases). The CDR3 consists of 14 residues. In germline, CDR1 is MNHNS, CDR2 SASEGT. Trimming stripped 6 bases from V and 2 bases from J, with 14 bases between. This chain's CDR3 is CASRLQGITYEQYF. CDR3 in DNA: TGTGCCAGCAGGTTACAGGGAATTACCTACGAGCAGTACTTC.

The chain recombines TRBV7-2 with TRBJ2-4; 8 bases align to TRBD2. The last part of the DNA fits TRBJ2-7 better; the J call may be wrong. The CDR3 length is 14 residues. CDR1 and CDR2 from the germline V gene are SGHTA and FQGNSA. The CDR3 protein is CASSNGLAGYEQYF. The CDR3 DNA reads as TGTGCCAGCAGCAACGGACTAGCAGGCTACGAGCAGTACTTC.